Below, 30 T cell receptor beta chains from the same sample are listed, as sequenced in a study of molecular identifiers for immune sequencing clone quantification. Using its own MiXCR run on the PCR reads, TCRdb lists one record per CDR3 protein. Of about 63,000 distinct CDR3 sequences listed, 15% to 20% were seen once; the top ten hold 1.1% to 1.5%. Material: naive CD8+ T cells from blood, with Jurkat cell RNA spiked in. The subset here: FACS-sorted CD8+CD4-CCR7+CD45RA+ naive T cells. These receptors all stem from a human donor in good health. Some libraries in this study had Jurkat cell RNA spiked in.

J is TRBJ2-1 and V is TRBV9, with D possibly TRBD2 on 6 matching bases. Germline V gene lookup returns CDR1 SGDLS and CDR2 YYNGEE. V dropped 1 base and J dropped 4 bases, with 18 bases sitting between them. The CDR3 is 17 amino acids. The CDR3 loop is CASSVPESVRGYNEQFF. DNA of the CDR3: TGTGCCAGCAGCGTACCCGAATCGGTGCGGGGTTACAATGAGCAGTTCTTC.

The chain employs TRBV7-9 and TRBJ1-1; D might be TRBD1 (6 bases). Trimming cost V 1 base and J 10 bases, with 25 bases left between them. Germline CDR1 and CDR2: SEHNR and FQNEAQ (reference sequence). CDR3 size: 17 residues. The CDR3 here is CASSLVGYRDNHLVAFF. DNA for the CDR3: TGTGCCAGCAGCTTAGTAGGATACAGGGACAACCATCTCGTAGCTTTCTTT.

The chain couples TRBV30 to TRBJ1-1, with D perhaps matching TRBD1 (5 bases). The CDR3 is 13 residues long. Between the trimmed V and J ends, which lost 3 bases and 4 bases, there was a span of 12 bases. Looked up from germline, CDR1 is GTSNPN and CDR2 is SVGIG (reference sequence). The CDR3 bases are TGTGCCTGGAGCGTTACAGGTTCCACTGAAGCTTTCTTT. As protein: CAWSVTGSTEAFF.

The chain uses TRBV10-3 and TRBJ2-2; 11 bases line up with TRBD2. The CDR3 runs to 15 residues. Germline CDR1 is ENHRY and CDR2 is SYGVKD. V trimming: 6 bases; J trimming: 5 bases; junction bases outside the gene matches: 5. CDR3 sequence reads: CAISTSGSGTGELFF. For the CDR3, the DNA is TGTGCCATCAGCACTAGCGGGAGTGGAACCGGGGAGCTGTTTTTT.

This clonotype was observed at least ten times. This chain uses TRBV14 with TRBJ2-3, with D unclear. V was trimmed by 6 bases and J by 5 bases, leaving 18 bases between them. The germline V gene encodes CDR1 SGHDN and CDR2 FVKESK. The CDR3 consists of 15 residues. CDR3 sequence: CASSPTAIVGDTQYF. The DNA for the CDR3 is TGTGCCAGCAGTCCCACCGCTATAGTTGGAGATACGCAGTATTTT.

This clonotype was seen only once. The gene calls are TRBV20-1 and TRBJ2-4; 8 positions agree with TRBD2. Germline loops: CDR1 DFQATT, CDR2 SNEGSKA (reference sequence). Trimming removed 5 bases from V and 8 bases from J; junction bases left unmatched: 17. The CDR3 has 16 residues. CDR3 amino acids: CSARREASQDVDIQYF. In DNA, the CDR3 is TGCAGTGCTCGGCGGGAGGCATCCCAGGACGTAGACATTCAGTACTTC.

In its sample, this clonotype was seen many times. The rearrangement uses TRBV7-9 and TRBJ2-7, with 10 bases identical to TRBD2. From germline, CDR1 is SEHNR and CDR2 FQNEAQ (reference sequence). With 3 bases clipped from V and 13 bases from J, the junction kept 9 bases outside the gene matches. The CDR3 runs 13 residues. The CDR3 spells CASSFKREGRFYF. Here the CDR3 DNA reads TGTGCCAGCAGCTTCAAGCGGGAGGGCCGCTTCTACTTC. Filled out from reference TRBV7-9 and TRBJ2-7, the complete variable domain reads DTGVSQNPRHKITKRGQNVTFRCDPISEHNRLYWYRQTLGQGPEFLTYFQNEAQLEKSRLLSDRFSAERPKGSFSTLEIQRTEQGDSAMYLCASSFKREGRFYFGPGTRLTVT.

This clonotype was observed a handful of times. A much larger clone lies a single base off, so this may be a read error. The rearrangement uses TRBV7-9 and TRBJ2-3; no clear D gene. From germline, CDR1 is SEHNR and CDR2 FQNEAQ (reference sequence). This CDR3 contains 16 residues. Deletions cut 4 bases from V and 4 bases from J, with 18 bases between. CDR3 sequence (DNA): TGTGCCAGCAGCTCCACCCGTGAGACGAGCGCAGATACGCAGTATTTT. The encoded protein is CASSSTRETSADTQYF.

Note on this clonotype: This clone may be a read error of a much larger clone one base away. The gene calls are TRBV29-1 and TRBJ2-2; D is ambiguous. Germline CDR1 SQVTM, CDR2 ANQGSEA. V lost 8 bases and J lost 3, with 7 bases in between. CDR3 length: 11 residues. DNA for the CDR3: TGCAGCCTTGTTGACACCGGGGAGCTGTTTTTT. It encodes CSLVDTGELFF.

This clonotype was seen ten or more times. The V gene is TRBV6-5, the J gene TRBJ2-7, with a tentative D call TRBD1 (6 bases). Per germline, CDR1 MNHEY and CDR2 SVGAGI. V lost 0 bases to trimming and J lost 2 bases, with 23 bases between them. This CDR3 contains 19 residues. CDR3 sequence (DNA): TGTGCCAGCAGTTACTCGGTCTTGACAGGCGAGAGCTTTGCCTACGAGCAGTACTTC. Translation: CASSYSVLTGESFAYEQYF.

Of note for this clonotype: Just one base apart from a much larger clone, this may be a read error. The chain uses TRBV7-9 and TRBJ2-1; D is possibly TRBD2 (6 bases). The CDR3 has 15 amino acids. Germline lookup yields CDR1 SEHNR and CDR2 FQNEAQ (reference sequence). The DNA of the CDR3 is TGTGCCGGCAGCTTCTCTTCACCTAGCGCCGATGAGCAGTTCTTC. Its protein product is CAGSFSSPSADEQFF.

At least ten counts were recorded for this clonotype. The chain's CDR3 is CASSLDGPYEQYF. CDR3 in DNA: TGTGCCAGCAGCTTGGACGGACCCTACGAGCAGTACTTC. This sequence joins TRBV5-5 and TRBJ2-7; no definite D call. V lost 0 bases, J lost 2 bases, and 6 bases lay in between. CDR1 and CDR2 from the germline V gene are SGHKS and YYEKEE (reference sequence). The CDR3 has 13 amino acids.

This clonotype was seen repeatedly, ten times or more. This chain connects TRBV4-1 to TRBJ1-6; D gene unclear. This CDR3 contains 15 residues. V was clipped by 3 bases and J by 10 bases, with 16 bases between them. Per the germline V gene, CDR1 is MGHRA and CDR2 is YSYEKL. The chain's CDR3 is CASSHVPRNQSPLHF. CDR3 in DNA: TGCGCCAGCAGCCACGTACCACGGAACCAATCACCCCTCCACTTT.

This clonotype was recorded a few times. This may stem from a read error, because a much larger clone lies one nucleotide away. The CDR3 protein is CASSPWDSTAEQSF. The CDR3 DNA follows: TGTGCCAGCAGCCCCTGGGACTCTACGGCTGAGCAGTCCTTC. V is TRBV14 and J is TRBJ2-1; D perhaps matches TRBD2 (6 bases). The CDR3 runs 14 residues. CDR1 and CDR2 (germline): SGHDN, FVKESK.

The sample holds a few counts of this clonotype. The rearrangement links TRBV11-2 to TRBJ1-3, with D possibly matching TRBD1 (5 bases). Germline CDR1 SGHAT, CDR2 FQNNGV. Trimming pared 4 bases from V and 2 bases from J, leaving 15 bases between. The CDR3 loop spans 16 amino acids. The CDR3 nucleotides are TGTGCCAGCAGCTCACCGCAGGGCCAGCCTGGAAACACCATATATTTT. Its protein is CASSSPQGQPGNTIYF.

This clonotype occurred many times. The DNA for the CDR3 is TGCGCCAGCAGCCCCGCCGCGGCAGGCTCTGGAAACACCATATATTTT. This codes for CASSPAAAGSGNTIYF. The chain links TRBV4-1 to TRBJ1-3; no definite D call. V was shortened by 4 bases and J by 0 bases, with 13 bases between the two germline ends. The V gene's germline CDR1 is MGHRA and CDR2 YSYEKL. This CDR3 comprises 16 residues.

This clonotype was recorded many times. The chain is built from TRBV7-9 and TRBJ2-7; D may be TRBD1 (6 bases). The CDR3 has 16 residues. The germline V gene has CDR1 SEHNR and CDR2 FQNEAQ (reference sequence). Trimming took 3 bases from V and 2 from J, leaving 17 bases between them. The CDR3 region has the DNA TGTGCCAGCAGCTTTTCCAGGGGCAGGGGAACCTACGAGCAGTACTTC. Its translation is CASSFSRGRGTYEQYF.

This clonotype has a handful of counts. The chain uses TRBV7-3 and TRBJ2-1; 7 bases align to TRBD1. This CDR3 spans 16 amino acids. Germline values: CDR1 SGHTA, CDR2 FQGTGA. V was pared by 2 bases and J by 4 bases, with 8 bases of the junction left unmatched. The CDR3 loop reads CASSLSGTASYNEQFF. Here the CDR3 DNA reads TGTGCCAGCAGCTTATCGGGGACAGCTAGTTACAATGAGCAGTTCTTC.

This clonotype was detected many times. The CDR3 loop reads CASSQDPGTVPYEQYF. In DNA, the CDR3 is TGCGCCAGCAGCCAAGATCCAGGGACAGTCCCTTACGAGCAGTACTTC. This chain joins TRBV4-1 and TRBJ2-7, with 7 nucleotides matching TRBD1. CDR1 is MGHRA, CDR2 YSYEKL, per germline. V lost 0 bases to trimming and J lost 4 bases; unmatched junction nucleotides: 9. The CDR3 has 16 amino acids.

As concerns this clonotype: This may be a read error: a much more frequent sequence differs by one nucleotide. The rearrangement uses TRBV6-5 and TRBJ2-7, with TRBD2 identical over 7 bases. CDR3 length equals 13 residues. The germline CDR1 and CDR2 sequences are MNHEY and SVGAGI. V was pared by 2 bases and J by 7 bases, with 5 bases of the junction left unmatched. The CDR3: CASSYNREGEQYF. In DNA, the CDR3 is TGTGCCAGCAGTTACAATAGGGAGGGGGAGCAGTACTTC.

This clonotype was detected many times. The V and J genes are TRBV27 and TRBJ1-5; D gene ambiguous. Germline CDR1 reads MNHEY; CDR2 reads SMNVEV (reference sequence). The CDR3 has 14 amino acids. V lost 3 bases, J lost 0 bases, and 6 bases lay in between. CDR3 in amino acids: CASSLKISNQPQHF. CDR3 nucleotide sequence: TGTGCCAGCAGTTTGAAAATTAGCAATCAGCCCCAGCATTTT.

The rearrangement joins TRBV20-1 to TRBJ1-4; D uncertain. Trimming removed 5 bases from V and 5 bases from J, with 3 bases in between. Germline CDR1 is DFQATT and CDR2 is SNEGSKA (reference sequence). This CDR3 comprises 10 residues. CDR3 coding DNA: TGCAGTGCTTGGAATGAAAAACTGTTTTTT. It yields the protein CSAWNEKLFF.

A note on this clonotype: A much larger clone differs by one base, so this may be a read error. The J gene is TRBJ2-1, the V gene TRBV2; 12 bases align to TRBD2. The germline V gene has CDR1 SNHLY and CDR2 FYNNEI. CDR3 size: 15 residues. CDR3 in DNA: TGTGCCAGCAGGGGACTAGCGGGCTCCTACAATGAGCGGTTCTTC. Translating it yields CASRGLAGSYNERFF.

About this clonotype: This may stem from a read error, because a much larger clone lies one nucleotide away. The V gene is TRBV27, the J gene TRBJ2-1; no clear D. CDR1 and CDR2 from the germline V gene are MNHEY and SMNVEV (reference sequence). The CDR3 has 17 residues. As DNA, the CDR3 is TGTGCCAGCAGTTTATCAGTCCACCCGAGCTCCTACAATGAGCAGCTCTTC. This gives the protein CASSLSVHPSSYNEQLF.

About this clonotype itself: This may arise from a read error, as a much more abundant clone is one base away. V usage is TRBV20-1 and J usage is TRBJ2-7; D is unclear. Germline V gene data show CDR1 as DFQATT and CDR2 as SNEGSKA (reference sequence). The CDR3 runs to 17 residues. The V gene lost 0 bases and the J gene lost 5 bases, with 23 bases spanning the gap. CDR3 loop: CSARDLVITERDHEQYF. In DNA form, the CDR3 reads TGCAGTGCTAGAGATTTGGTCATAACGGAACGAGACCACGAGCAGTACTTC.

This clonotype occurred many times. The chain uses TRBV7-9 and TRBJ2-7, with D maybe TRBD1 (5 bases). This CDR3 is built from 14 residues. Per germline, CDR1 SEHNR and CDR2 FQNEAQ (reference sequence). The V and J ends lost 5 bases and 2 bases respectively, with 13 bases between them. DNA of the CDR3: TGTGCCAGCAGCCCCTCAGGGAATGCCTACGAGCAGTACTTC. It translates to CASSPSGNAYEQYF.

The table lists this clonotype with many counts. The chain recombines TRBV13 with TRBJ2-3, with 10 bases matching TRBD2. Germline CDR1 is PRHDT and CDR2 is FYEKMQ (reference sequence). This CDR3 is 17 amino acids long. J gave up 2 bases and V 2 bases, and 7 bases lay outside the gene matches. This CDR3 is CASSLNLAGVPTDTQYF. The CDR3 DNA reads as TGTGCCAGCAGCTTAAACCTAGCGGGAGTCCCCACAGATACGCAGTATTTT.

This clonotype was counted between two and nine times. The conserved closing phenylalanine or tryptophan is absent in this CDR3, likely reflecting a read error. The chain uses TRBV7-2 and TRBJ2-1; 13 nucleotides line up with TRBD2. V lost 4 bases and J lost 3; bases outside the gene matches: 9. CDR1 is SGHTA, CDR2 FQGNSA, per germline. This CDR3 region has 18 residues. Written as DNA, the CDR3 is TGTGCCAGCAGCTCGACTAGCGGGAGGCTTGTTAACTACAATGAGCAGTTCTCC. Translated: CASSSTSGRLVNYNEQFS.

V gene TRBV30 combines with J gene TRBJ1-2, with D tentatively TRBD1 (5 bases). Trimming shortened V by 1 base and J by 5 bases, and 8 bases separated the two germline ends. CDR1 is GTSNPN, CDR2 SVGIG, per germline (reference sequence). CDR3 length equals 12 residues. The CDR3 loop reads CAWSAGGYGYTF. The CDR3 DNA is TGTGCCTGGAGTGCCGGGGGGTATGGCTACACCTTC.

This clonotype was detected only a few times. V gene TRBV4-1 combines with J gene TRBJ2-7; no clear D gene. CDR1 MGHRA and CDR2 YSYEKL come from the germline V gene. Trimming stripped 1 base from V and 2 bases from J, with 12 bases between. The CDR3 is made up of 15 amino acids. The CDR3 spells CASSQVELGTYEQYF. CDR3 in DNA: TGCGCCAGCAGCCAAGTTGAGTTGGGAACCTACGAGCAGTACTTC.